These 2 T cell receptor beta chains were all obtained from the same sample, sequenced in a study of blood T cell dynamics during melanoma immunotherapy. TCRdb's copy holds only in-frame clones and misses some; the assay was immunoSEQ multiplex PCR. This table has thousands of clones, 85% to 90% appearing once. Noted time point: pre-treatment baseline. This specimen was blood, taken from a patient treated with checkpoint blockade. The receptor source for this set is a human donor with melanoma.

The chain couples TRBV28 to TRBJ2-5; 8 bases match TRBD1. The DNA end is a closer match to TRBJ2-7, so the J assignment may be wrong. The CDR3 has 15 amino acids. Germline CDR1 and CDR2: MDHEN and SYDVKM. The CDR3 DNA reads as TGTGCCAGCAGTTCCAGGGGGCAGTTGGGCTACGAGCAGTACTTC. The encoded protein is CASSSRGQLGYEQYF.

The genes are TRBV7-9 and TRBJ1-4, with 8 bases identical to TRBD1. Losses at the gene ends were 5 bases for V and 4 bases for J; bases not matched to a gene: 15. This CDR3 has 18 amino acids. Germline V lookup: CDR1 SEHNR, CDR2 FQNEAQ (reference sequence). CDR3 coding DNA: TGTGCCAGCAGCCAACGCCGATTCGGACAGGGACTTAATGAAAAACTGTTTTTT. Translated: CASSQRRFGQGLNEKLFF.